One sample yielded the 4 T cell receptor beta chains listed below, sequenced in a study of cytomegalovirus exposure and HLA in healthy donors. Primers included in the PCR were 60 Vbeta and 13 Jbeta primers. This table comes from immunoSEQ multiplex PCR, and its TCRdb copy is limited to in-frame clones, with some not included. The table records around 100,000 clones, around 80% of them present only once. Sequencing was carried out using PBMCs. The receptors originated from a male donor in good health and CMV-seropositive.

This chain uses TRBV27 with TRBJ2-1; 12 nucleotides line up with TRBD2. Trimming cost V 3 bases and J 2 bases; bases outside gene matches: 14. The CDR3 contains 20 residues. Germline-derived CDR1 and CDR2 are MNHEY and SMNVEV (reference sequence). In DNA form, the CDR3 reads TGTGCCAGCAGTTTTGGCCACGACCTACTAGCGGGAGGCCCCTACAATGAGCAGTTCTTC. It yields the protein CASSFGHDLLAGGPYNEQFF.

The CDR3 region has the DNA TGTGCCAGTAGTATGGAGGGCTTCAGGGCTAATGAAAAACTGTTTTTT. This translates into CASSMEGFRANEKLFF. The chain joins TRBV19 to TRBJ1-4; weak D call: TRBD1 (5 bases). Looked up from germline, CDR1 is LNHDA and CDR2 is SQIVND (reference sequence). V shed 3 bases and J shed 3 bases, with 14 bases lying between them. This CDR3 has 16 residues.

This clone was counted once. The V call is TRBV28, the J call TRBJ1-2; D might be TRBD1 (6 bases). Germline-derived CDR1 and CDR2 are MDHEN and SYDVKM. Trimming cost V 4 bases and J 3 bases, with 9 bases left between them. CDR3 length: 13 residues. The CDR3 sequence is CASSSGQHYGYTF. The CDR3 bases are TGTGCCAGCAGTTCCGGACAGCACTATGGCTACACCTTC.

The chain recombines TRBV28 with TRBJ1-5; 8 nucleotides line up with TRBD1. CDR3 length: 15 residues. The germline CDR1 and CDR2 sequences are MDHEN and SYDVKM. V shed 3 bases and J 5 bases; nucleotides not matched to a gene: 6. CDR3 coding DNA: TGTGCCAGCAGTTTTTTGGACAGGGAAGATCAGCCCCAGCATTTT. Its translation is CASSFLDREDQPQHF. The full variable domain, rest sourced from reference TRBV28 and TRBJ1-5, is DVKVTQSSRYLVKRTGEKVFLECVQDMDHENMFWYRQDPGLGLRLIYFSYDVKMKEKGDIPEGYSVSREKKERFSLILESASTNQTSMYLCASSFLDREDQPQHFGDGTRLSIL.